The 4 T cell receptor beta chains listed next were all sequenced from one sample in a study of immune heterogeneity within non-small cell lung tumors. TCR beta CDR3 was amplified by multiplex PCR, first round 10 cycles, 32 V and 13 J primers. In TCRdb, the multiplex PCR reads were re-called with MiXCR into one record per CDR3 protein. In the table there are thousands of distinct CDR3 sequences, 22% of which are singletons. Bulk tumor genomic DNA constituted the template, at around 610 ng per sample. Doctors removed several biopsies from each primary tumor during surgery, keeping them far apart. The patients were newly diagnosed with non-small cell lung cancer, had not been treated, and had curative surgery. Sequences were obtained from lung tumor tissue. The receptors here all came from a man aged 55-75 years with non-small cell lung cancer.

This clonotype was found once. A read error may explain this, as a much larger clone is one base away. The V call is TRBV3-1, the J call TRBJ2-2; D might be TRBD1 (5 bases). Trimming took 0 bases from V and 0 from J, leaving 11 bases between them. There are 17 residues in the CDR3. Germline values: CDR1 LGHDT, CDR2 YNNKEL (reference sequence). The CDR3: CASSQDYRSSNTGELFF. CDR3 coding DNA: TGTGCCAGCAGCCAAGATTACAGGTCCTCGAACACCGGGGAGCTGTTTTTT.

Judged by abundance, this clonotype is medium-sized. J is TRBJ1-1 and V is TRBV6-1; TRBD1 is a possible D gene (5 bases). Looked up from germline, CDR1 is MNHNS and CDR2 is SASEGT. The V end lost 6 bases, the J end lost 5 bases, and 13 bases lay between the germline ends. CDR3 length equals 13 residues. CDR3 loop: CASRYTGYTEAFF. CDR3 sequence (DNA): TGTGCCAGCAGATACACAGGATATACTGAAGCTTTCTTT.

In its sample, this clonotype is medium-sized. V usage is TRBV30 and J usage is TRBJ1-2; TRBD1 agrees at 10 bases. This CDR3 has 13 amino acids. From germline, CDR1 is GTSNPN and CDR2 SVGIG (reference sequence). With V trimmed by 2 bases and J by 8 bases, 5 bases remained unmatched. The CDR3 region is CAWSTGTGVGYTF. CDR3 DNA sequence: TGTGCCTGGAGTACCGGGACAGGGGTCGGCTACACCTTC. The variable domain in full, completed from reference TRBV30 and TRBJ1-2, reads SQTIHQWPATLVQPVGSPLSLECTVEGTSNPNLYWYRQAAGRGLQLLFYSVGIGQISSEVPQNLSASRPQDRQFILSSKKLLLSDSGFYLCAWSTGTGVGYTFGSGTRLTVV.

By sample share, this clonotype is medium-sized (0.01 to 0.1%). The V gene is TRBV12-3 or TRBV12-4, the J gene TRBJ1-5; 7 nucleotides match TRBD1. After removal of 4 bases from V and 4 bases from J, the junction contained 1 base not matched to a gene. The CDR3 contains 13 residues. DNA for the CDR3: TGTGCCAGCAGTTACAGGGGAAATCAGCCCCAGCATTTT. Protein product: CASSYRGNQPQHF.